One and the same sample provided the 25 T cell receptor beta chains below, sequenced in a study of identifying expanded T cells in peripheral blood. Sequencing used immunoSEQ multiplex PCR; TCRdb keeps in-frame clones, though not all of them. The sample consists of around 85,000 clones, approximately 90% of them appearing once. The source material was blood. Receptors were obtained from a person aged 18 to 75 in good health.

The chain combines TRBV28 with TRBJ1-1; D is perhaps TRBD1 (6 bases). Deletions cut 7 bases from V and 2 bases from J, with 11 bases between. The V gene's germline CDR1 is MDHEN and CDR2 SYDVKM. This CDR3 has 13 residues. CDR3 DNA: TGTGCCAGCATGGGGGCCCTCAACACTGAAGCTTTCTTT. Residues: CASMGALNTEAFF.

This chain uses TRBV2 with TRBJ2-1; D call uncertain. V shed 6 bases and J shed 3 bases, with 15 bases lying between them. CDR1 is SNHLY, CDR2 FYNNEI, per germline. The CDR3 contains 15 residues. CDR3 sequence reads: CASSSRLVGYNEQFF. Here the CDR3 DNA reads TGTGCCAGCAGCTCTAGGCTAGTCGGCTACAATGAGCAGTTCTTC. The full variable domain, its missing parts supplied by reference TRBV2 and TRBJ2-1, is EPEVTQTPSHQVTQMGQEVILRCVPISNHLYFYWYRQILGQKVEFLVSFYNNEISEKSEIFDDQFSVERPDGSNFTLKIRSTKLEDSAMYFCASSSRLVGYNEQFFGPGTRLTVL.

To note about this clone: This specimen includes other DNA sequences encoding the same CDR3. The CDR3 coding sequence is TGTGCCAGCAGCTTAGAAACGGGGGGAAAACTGTTTTTT. Translating gives CASSLETGGKLFF. The chain has TRBV7-8 and TRBJ1-4; D might be TRBD1 (5 bases). Germline loops: CDR1 SGHVS, CDR2 FQNEAQ. V lost 1 base to trimming and J lost 10 bases, with 10 bases between them. CDR3 length: 13 residues. The whole variable domain, remainder taken from reference TRBV7-8 and TRBJ1-4, is GAGVSQSPRYKVAKRGQDVALRCDPISGHVSLFWYQQALGQGPEFLTYFQNEAQLDKSGLPSDRFFAERPEGSVSTLKIQRTQQEDSAVYLCASSLETGGKLFFGSGTQLSVL.

The V and J genes are TRBV7-2 and TRBJ2-7; D not resolved. This CDR3 has 11 amino acids. Germline CDR1 is SGHTA and CDR2 is FQGNSA. The V end was cut by 2 bases, the J end by 4 bases, with 3 bases between. CDR3 nucleotide sequence: TGTGCCAGCAGCTTACAGTACGAGCAGTACTTC. Protein: CASSLQYEQYF.

V is TRBV29-1 and J is TRBJ2-7, with D hard to call. V gave up 6 bases and J gave up 6 bases, with 15 bases separating them. The CDR3 totals 12 residues. Germline-derived CDR1 and CDR2 are SQVTM and ANQGSEA. The CDR3 DNA sequence: TGCAGCGTGAACAAAGATTTAGGCGAGCAGTACTTC. Protein sequence: CSVNKDLGEQYF.

V is TRBV7-9 and J is TRBJ2-1; 7 bases line up with TRBD2. The CDR3 covers 15 residues. The trim removed 8 bases at V and 10 bases at J, leaving 17 bases unmatched. Germline V CDR1 and CDR2: SEHNR, FQNEAQ (reference sequence). The CDR3 region is CASGGGLFPNKEQFF. CDR3 DNA: TGTGCCAGCGGGGGGGGACTGTTTCCAAATAAGGAGCAGTTCTTC.

The rearrangement uses TRBV27 and TRBJ2-7; perhaps TRBD2 as D (6 bases). V dropped 5 bases and J dropped 4 bases, with 15 bases sitting between them. CDR3 length: 14 residues. The V gene's germline CDR1 is MNHEY and CDR2 SMNVEV (reference sequence). The CDR3 DNA sequence: TGTGCCAGCAGTCCCCGGGGTGGGAGGTACGAGCAGTACTTC. It is translated as CASSPRGGRYEQYF.

This chain connects TRBV2 to TRBJ1-2, with D possibly TRBD1 on 5 matching bases. The CDR3 covers 14 residues. Germline V gene lookup returns CDR1 SNHLY and CDR2 FYNNEI. Trimming shortened V by 1 base and J by 2 bases, and 8 bases separated the two germline ends. The CDR3 reads CASSEEEGNYGYTF. The CDR3 coding sequence is TGTGCCAGCAGTGAAGAGGAGGGGAACTATGGCTACACCTTC.

This clone occurred once. The chain combines TRBV18 with TRBJ2-1; D not resolved. Germline V gives CDR1 KGHSH, CDR2 LQKENI. The length of the CDR3 is 12 residues. Trimming left V 4 bases short and J 6 bases short, with 7 bases between. The CDR3 nucleotides read TGTGCCAGCTCACTTCAGTCCAATGAGCAGTTCTTC. This translates into CASSLQSNEQFF.

The CDR3, as DNA: TGTGCCAGCAGCTTATACGACACCCAGTTCTTC. It translates to CASSLYDTQFF. This chain connects TRBV7-6 to TRBJ2-1; D call uncertain. This CDR3 comprises 11 residues. Trimming took 2 bases from V and 13 from J, leaving 9 bases between them. Germline V CDR1 and CDR2: SGHVS, FNYEAQ.

The chain couples TRBV13 to TRBJ2-7; D call uncertain. Per germline, CDR1 PRHDT and CDR2 FYEKMQ (reference sequence). The CDR3 contains 14 residues. V was trimmed by 5 bases and J by 7 bases, leaving 18 bases between them. CDR3 nucleotide sequence: TGTGCCAGCAGCCACGGCGACCTTCCCCTGGAGCAGTACTTC. Protein product: CASSHGDLPLEQYF.

This sequence joins TRBV7-9 and TRBJ2-3, with D unclear. Germline V lookup: CDR1 SEHNR, CDR2 FQNEAQ (reference sequence). Deletions cut 1 base from V and 5 bases from J, with 7 bases between. There are 13 residues in the CDR3. In DNA, the CDR3 is TGTGCCAGCAGCTTAGGTGGGGAAGATACGCAGTATTTT. Protein sequence: CASSLGGEDTQYF. Based on the CDR3 plus reference TRBV7-9 and TRBJ2-3, the full variable domain is DTGVSQNPRHKITKRGQNVTFRCDPISEHNRLYWYRQTLGQGPEFLTYFQNEAQLEKSRLLSDRFSAERPKGSFSTLEIQRTEQGDSAMYLCASSLGGEDTQYFGPGTRLTVL.

V is TRBV5-6 and J is TRBJ1-4; D gene uncertain. Between the trimmed V and J ends, which lost 2 bases and 6 bases, there was a span of 17 bases. Germline V gives CDR1 SGHDT, CDR2 YYEEEE. The CDR3 runs 16 residues. The DNA for the CDR3 is TGTGCCAGCAGCTTTTATAGCGTCTTACCCTATGAAAAACTGTTTTTT. Protein product: CASSFYSVLPYEKLFF.

This clone was found once. This chain uses TRBV25-1 with TRBJ1-4; 10 positions match TRBD1. The trim removed 4 bases at V and 7 bases at J, leaving 3 bases unmatched. The CDR3 runs to 14 residues. The germline V gene has CDR1 MGHDK and CDR2 SYGVNS. The CDR3 sequence: CASSGGTGVEKLFF. The CDR3 DNA follows: TGTGCCAGCAGTGGAGGGACAGGGGTTGAAAAACTGTTTTTT.

This sequence joins TRBV9 and TRBJ2-5, with 10 bases lining up with TRBD2. Germline values: CDR1 SGDLS, CDR2 YYNGEE. This CDR3 comprises 18 residues. The J segment lost 2 bases and the V segment lost 0 bases, leaving 10 bases of the junction unmatched. The CDR3 protein is CASSVAPQGSGGQETQYF. As DNA, the CDR3 is TGTGCCAGCAGCGTAGCCCCCCAGGGTAGCGGGGGGCAAGAGACCCAGTACTTC. Complete variable domain (other parts from reference TRBV9 and TRBJ2-5): DSGVTQTPKHLITATGQRVTLRCSPRSGDLSVYWYQQSLDQGLQFLIQYYNGEERAKGNILERFSAQQFPDLHSELNLSSLELGDSALYFCASSVAPQGSGGQETQYFGPGTRLLVL.

The CDR3 sequence: CASRFSGTSGRRELFF. CDR3 sequence (DNA): TGTGCCAGCAGGTTCTCAGGGACTAGCGGTAGAAGGGAGCTGTTTTTT. V and J are TRBV21-1 and TRBJ2-2; the tabulated D call, TRBD2, remains unverified against the DNA. TRBV21-1 is a documented pseudogene. The CDR3 consists of 16 residues.

The V call is TRBV2, the J call TRBJ2-2; D possibly uses TRBD1 or TRBD2 (5 bases each). The V end lost 5 bases, the J end lost 11 bases, and 15 bases lay between the germline ends. The CDR3 extends over 13 amino acids. From germline, CDR1 is SNHLY and CDR2 FYNNEI. CDR3 sequence: CASSSGTENELFF. The CDR3 DNA sequence: TGTGCCAGCAGTTCCGGGACGGAGAACGAGCTGTTTTTT. The full variable domain, completed using reference TRBV2 and TRBJ2-2, is EPEVTQTPSHQVTQMGQEVILRCVPISNHLYFYWYRQILGQKVEFLVSFYNNEISEKSEIFDDQFSVERPDGSNFTLKIRSTKLEDSAMYFCASSSGTENELFFGEGSRLTVL.

This sequence joins TRBV4-3 and TRBJ2-1, with D maybe TRBD2 (5 bases). The ends were cut back, 0 bases at V and 7 bases at J, with 22 bases in the middle. CDR1 and CDR2 from the germline V gene are LGHNA and YSLEER. The CDR3 is 18 amino acids. The CDR3 is CASSQEWSPGVPTNEQFF. In DNA, the CDR3 is TGCGCCAGCAGCCAAGAATGGTCCCCCGGGGTCCCCACAAATGAGCAGTTCTTC.

The genes are TRBV19 and TRBJ2-7, with D possibly being TRBD1 or TRBD2 (5 bases each). The CDR3 loop spans 13 amino acids. V was shortened by 4 bases and J by 3 bases, with 10 bases between the two germline ends. Germline CDR1 LNHDA, CDR2 SQIVND (reference sequence). The CDR3 region is CASSSRDGYEQYF. CDR3 nucleotide sequence: TGTGCCAGTAGTAGCCGGGACGGCTACGAGCAGTACTTC.

The chain recombines TRBV11-1 with TRBJ2-5, with 10 bases aligning to TRBD1. The CDR3 contains 18 residues. Germline CDR1 reads SGHAT; CDR2 reads FQDESV (reference sequence). The junction had 11 bases not matched to a gene; V was cut back by 2 bases and J by 2 bases. CDR3: CASSLSNRGTGVQETQYF. CDR3 in DNA: TGTGCCAGCAGCTTATCCAACCGGGGGACAGGGGTGCAAGAGACCCAGTACTTC.

This chain uses TRBV18 with TRBJ2-3; 8 positions match TRBD1. Germline lookup yields CDR1 KGHSH and CDR2 LQKENI. This CDR3 has 17 amino acids. After removal of 3 bases from V and 2 bases from J, the junction contained 10 bases not matched to a gene. The CDR3 sequence: CASSPMGTGGFTDTQYF. The CDR3 DNA reads TGTGCCAGCTCACCGATGGGAACAGGGGGTTTCACAGATACGCAGTATTTT.

This chain joins TRBV6-5 and TRBJ2-1; D remains ambiguous. V lost 8 bases and J lost 2, with 7 bases in between. Germline CDR1 reads MNHEY; CDR2 reads SVGAGI. There are 12 residues in the CDR3. CDR3 in DNA: TGTGCCAGCGGGATTCCCTACAATGAGCAGTTCTTC. Translated, it gives CASGIPYNEQFF.

The V call is TRBV30, the J call TRBJ2-3, with a weak D call TRBD1 (5 bases). The CDR3 consists of 14 residues. The V end was cut by 2 bases, the J end by 4 bases, with 13 bases between. The V gene's germline CDR1 is GTSNPN and CDR2 SVGIG (reference sequence). CDR3 amino acids: CAWSPGRVPDTQYF. CDR3 in DNA: TGTGCCTGGAGTCCCGGCAGGGTTCCAGATACGCAGTATTTT. Filled out from reference TRBV30 and TRBJ2-3, the complete variable domain reads SQTIHQWPATLVQPVGSPLSLECTVEGTSNPNLYWYRQAAGRGLQLLFYSVGIGQISSEVPQNLSASRPQDRQFILSSKKLLLSDSGFYLCAWSPGRVPDTQYFGPGTRLTVL.

This sequence joins TRBV7-3 and TRBJ1-1, with D perhaps TRBD1 (5 bases). Trimming removed 8 bases from V and 5 bases from J, with 15 bases in between. The CDR3 runs to 13 residues. Germline lookup yields CDR1 SGHTA and CDR2 FQGTGA. The CDR3 bases are TGTGCCAGCCGTAACGGGGGGGTTACTGAAGCTTTCTTT. As protein: CASRNGGVTEAFF.

J is TRBJ2-5 and V is TRBV9, with a possible D match to TRBD2 (5 bases). The CDR3 contains 14 residues. The ends were cut back, 1 base at V and 2 bases at J, with 9 bases in the middle. Germline V gives CDR1 SGDLS, CDR2 YYNGEE. DNA of the CDR3: TGTGCCAGCAGCGTAAGATGGGAGCAAGAGACCCAGTACTTC. Translated, it gives CASSVRWEQETQYF.